These 25 T cell receptor beta chains share one sample of origin, sequenced in a study of response to subunit inactivated influenza vaccine. TCRdb fed the RT-PCR reads into MiXCR, producing one record per CDR3 protein. The sample lists some 520,000 distinct CDR3 sequences, about 15% seen once, with over 2.5% in the top ten. The material was CD4+ T cells sorted from PBMCs, obtained around 2 years after vaccination. These receptors were collected from a man aged 50-75 years who received an inactivated influenza vaccine.

V is TRBV12-3 or TRBV12-4 and J is TRBJ2-1, with TRBD2 matching 11 bases. The CDR3 runs to 18 residues. V shed 6 bases, J shed 0 bases, and the junction held 10 bases outside the gene matches. The CDR3 bases are TGTGCCAGCAGCCCCGGGACTAGCGGTCCGAGCTCCTACAATGAGCAGTTCTTC. Translating it yields CASSPGTSGPSSYNEQFF.

V and J are TRBV6-2 or TRBV6-3 and TRBJ2-7; the D is unclear. In germline, CDR1 is MNHEY, CDR2 SVGEGT. The CDR3 sequence is 14 residues long. Trimming took off 7 bases at V and 2 bases at J, with 15 bases between the two ends. DNA for the CDR3: TGTGCCAGCAACCAACCGGTTTTTCCCTACGAGCAGTACTTC. Translated, it gives CASNQPVFPYEQYF.

The chain recombines TRBV10-3 with TRBJ1-2; D ambiguous. Trimming took 4 bases from V and 4 from J, leaving 16 bases between them. Germline V gene lookup returns CDR1 ENHRY and CDR2 SYGVKD. This CDR3 comprises 15 residues. The CDR3 region is CAISGGWRTSYGYTF. The CDR3 DNA reads TGTGCCATCAGTGGAGGGTGGAGAACTTCCTATGGCTACACCTTC.

The chain employs TRBV7-2 and TRBJ2-1; D is undetermined. CDR3 length: 17 amino acids. Deletions cut 0 bases from V and 4 bases from J, with 16 bases between. Germline V gene sequence: CDR1 SGHTA, CDR2 FQGNSA. In nucleotides, the CDR3 is TGTGCCAGCAGCTTAGCGTTGGCCATTGAAATATACAATGAGCAGTTCTTC. It yields the protein CASSLALAIEIYNEQFF.

V and J are TRBV28 and TRBJ2-3, with D uncertain. Germline lookup yields CDR1 MDHEN and CDR2 SYDVKM. This CDR3 contains 14 residues. V was trimmed by 10 bases and J by 0 bases, leaving 14 bases between them. CDR3 in DNA: TGTGCCACCTCTAGGATGACTAGCACAGATACGCAGTATTTT. As protein: CATSRMTSTDTQYF.

This clonotype occurred a few times. CDR3 DNA: TGTGCCACTACGGGAAGCAATCAGCCCCAGCATTTT. Protein sequence: CATTGSNQPQHF. V is TRBV6-2 or TRBV6-3 and J is TRBJ1-5; D is unresolved. Trimming pared 10 bases from V and 1 base from J, leaving 8 bases between. CDR1 and CDR2 from the germline V gene are MNHEY and SVGEGT. The CDR3 runs 12 residues.

This clonotype turned up a few times. The chain has TRBV12-3 or TRBV12-4 and TRBJ1-5; D not certain. V lost 2 bases and J lost 2, with 7 bases in between. The CDR3 extends over 14 amino acids. The CDR3 DNA sequence: TGTGCCAGCAGTTTACGGCAGGGCAATCAGCCCCAGCATTTT. Its translation is CASSLRQGNQPQHF.

The genes are TRBV20-1 and TRBJ2-1; a weak D match, TRBD2 (6 bases). Deletions cut 2 bases from V and 0 bases from J, with 14 bases between. This CDR3 spans 16 amino acids. CDR1 is DFQATT, CDR2 SNEGSKA, per germline (reference sequence). CDR3 region: CSARSVGGASYNEQFF. DNA of the CDR3: TGCAGTGCTAGATCGGTTGGCGGGGCCTCCTACAATGAGCAGTTCTTC.

The gene calls are TRBV7-2 and TRBJ2-3; D call uncertain. The CDR3 has 15 residues. Germline CDR1 reads SGHTA; CDR2 reads FQGNSA. The V and J ends lost 5 bases and 2 bases respectively, with 14 bases between them. The CDR3 is CASSIPLTSTDTQYF. The CDR3 bases are TGTGCCAGCAGCATCCCCTTGACGTCCACAGATACGCAGTATTTT.

This clonotype was observed a handful of times. The V gene is TRBV9, the J gene TRBJ2-5; 10 bases line up with TRBD2. The CDR3 loop spans 14 amino acids. Germline V gene data show CDR1 as SGDLS and CDR2 as YYNGEE. V trimming: 2 bases; J trimming: 3 bases; junction bases outside the gene matches: 1. This CDR3 is CASSVGLAEETQYF. In DNA, the CDR3 is TGTGCCAGCAGCGTTGGACTAGCGGAAGAGACCCAGTACTTC.

The CDR3 DNA is TGTGCCAGCAGTTTCAACCGGGAGAGCACAGATACGCAGTATTTT. This encodes CASSFNRESTDTQYF. V and J are TRBV12-3 or TRBV12-4 and TRBJ2-3, with a tentative D call TRBD2 (6 bases). This CDR3 has 15 residues. V dropped 3 bases and J dropped 0 bases, with 10 bases sitting between them.

This clonotype has more than one count but fewer than ten. The rearrangement links TRBV29-1 to TRBJ1-2; tentative D call: TRBD1 (6 bases). Germline V lookup: CDR1 SQVTM, CDR2 ANQGSEA. V was clipped by 4 bases and J by 2 bases, with 11 bases between them. This CDR3 has 13 amino acids. The CDR3 is CSVAAGQNYGYTF. Here the CDR3 DNA reads TGCAGCGTTGCCGCAGGACAGAACTATGGCTACACCTTC.

This clonotype was picked up a small number of times. The V call is TRBV29-1, the J call TRBJ2-3, with D hard to call. Trimming removed 4 bases at V and 1 base at J, with 12 bases between. Germline lookup yields CDR1 SQVTM and CDR2 ANQGSEA. There are 14 residues in the CDR3. CDR3 DNA sequence: TGCAGCGTTGCAACTGGCCCGGGCACAGATACGCAGTATTTT. Translating it yields CSVATGPGTDTQYF.

This clonotype turned up a few times. The chain uses TRBV11-2 and TRBJ2-5; 11 bases line up with TRBD2. V shed 3 bases, J shed 3 bases, and the junction held 3 bases outside the gene matches. Germline lookup yields CDR1 SGHAT and CDR2 FQNNGV. The CDR3 is 15 amino acids. CDR3 residues: CASSLASGRKETQYF. The CDR3 DNA is TGTGCCAGCAGCTTGGCTAGCGGGAGGAAAGAGACCCAGTACTTC.

The rearrangement joins TRBV20-1 to TRBJ2-7; 9 bases match TRBD2. The CDR3 has 14 residues. V shed 6 bases and J 6 bases; nucleotides not matched to a gene: 12. Germline CDR1 is DFQATT and CDR2 is SNEGSKA (reference sequence). The CDR3 DNA follows: TGCAGTGCGGCGAAGGATAGCGGGAGCCTCGAGCAGTACTTC. Translated: CSAAKDSGSLEQYF.

The V gene is TRBV11-2, the J gene TRBJ1-2; D is unresolved. V lost 4 bases and J lost 4, with 10 bases in between. The CDR3 loop spans 13 amino acids. Germline V gene data show CDR1 as SGHAT and CDR2 as FQNNGV. The chain's CDR3 is CASSSGSFYGYTF. CDR3 nucleotide sequence: TGTGCCAGCAGCTCCGGGTCTTTCTATGGCTACACCTTC.

The chain combines TRBV20-1 with TRBJ1-1, with D tentatively TRBD1 (6 bases). V was cut by 4 bases and J by 0 bases, with 9 bases left in between. The germline gives CDR1 DFQATT, CDR2 SNEGSKA (reference sequence). This CDR3 has 13 amino acids. The CDR3: CSANGQLNTEAFF. CDR3 bases: TGCAGTGCTAACGGACAGTTGAACACTGAAGCTTTCTTT.

This rearrangement joins TRBV4-3 to TRBJ2-4; D may match TRBD1 or TRBD2 (7 bases each). Germline values: CDR1 LGHNA, CDR2 YSLEER. The CDR3 sequence is 15 residues long. Deletions cut 5 bases from V and 1 base from J, with 12 bases between. The CDR3 is CASSAGGGAKNIQYF. The DNA of the CDR3 is TGCGCCAGCAGCGCAGGGGGGGGGGCCAAAAACATTCAGTACTTC.

The V and J genes are TRBV20-1 and TRBJ2-5; 8 nucleotides line up with TRBD2. The trim removed 1 base at V and 5 bases at J, leaving 15 bases unmatched. Germline V lookup: CDR1 DFQATT, CDR2 SNEGSKA (reference sequence). The CDR3 totals 17 residues. The CDR3 reads CSARVLPGREGLETQYF. The CDR3, as DNA: TGCAGTGCTAGAGTTCTTCCCGGACGGGAGGGCCTCGAGACCCAGTACTTC.

The J gene is TRBJ1-4, the V gene TRBV4-2; no definite D call. Germline V CDR1 and CDR2: LGHNA, YNFKEQ. V was pared by 4 bases and J by 7 bases, with 19 bases between. There are 16 residues in the CDR3. The CDR3 loop is CASSPDFPGMGEKLFF. The CDR3 bases are TGTGCCAGCAGCCCCGACTTCCCGGGGATGGGTGAAAAACTGTTTTTT.

Only a few counts were recorded for this clonotype. This chain joins TRBV7-2 and TRBJ2-4; D remains ambiguous. The V end was cut by 1 base, the J end by 0 bases, with 10 bases between. The CDR3 spans 16 residues. The germline V gene encodes CDR1 SGHTA and CDR2 FQGNSA. The CDR3 DNA sequence: TGTGCCAGCAGCTTAGTAGGGTTGAGAGCCAAAAACATTCAGTACTTC. It specifies CASSLVGLRAKNIQYF.

Only a few counts were recorded for this clonotype. The V gene is TRBV6-2 or TRBV6-3, the J gene TRBJ2-1, with 10 bases matching TRBD1. CDR3 length: 14 residues. J gave up 9 bases and V 5 bases, and 7 bases lay outside the gene matches. CDR1 is MNHEY and CDR2 is SVGEGT in the germline V gene. CDR3 amino acids: CASSKPGQGLEQFF. The CDR3 nucleotides read TGTGCCAGCAGTAAACCGGGACAGGGGCTTGAGCAGTTCTTC.

This clonotype has a handful of counts. The V gene is TRBV12-3 or TRBV12-4, the J gene TRBJ2-5; either TRBD1 or TRBD2 may supply D (5 bases each). This CDR3 has 14 amino acids. The V end was cut by 1 base, the J end by 7 bases, with 13 bases between. The CDR3 nucleotides are TGTGCCAGCAGTTTAGTCCCTGGGGGTGGGACCCAGTACTTC. Translating gives CASSLVPGGGTQYF.

The table lists this clonotype with many counts. The genes are TRBV9 and TRBJ2-7, with D possibly matching TRBD2 (6 bases). Germline assignment: CDR1 SGDLS and CDR2 YYNGEE. The length of the CDR3 is 14 residues. Trimming took off 0 bases at V and 4 bases at J, with 11 bases between the two ends. This chain's CDR3 is CASSVGGTTYEQYF. The CDR3 region has the DNA TGTGCCAGCAGCGTAGGCGGGACGACATACGAGCAGTACTTC.

This clonotype has just a few counts. The chain uses TRBV7-2 and TRBJ2-5, with D possibly matching TRBD1 (6 bases). This CDR3 is 13 amino acids long. Trimming shortened V by 7 bases and J by 1 base, and 10 bases separated the two germline ends. Germline V gives CDR1 SGHTA, CDR2 FQGNSA. Written as DNA, the CDR3 is TGTGCCAGCACGTCCAGGGGCCAAGAGACCCAGTACTTC. It yields the protein CASTSRGQETQYF. The variable domain in full, completed from reference TRBV7-2 and TRBJ2-5, reads GAGVSQSPSNKVTEKGKDVELRCDPISGHTALYWYRQSLGQGLEFLIYFQGNSAPDKSGLPSDRFSAERTGGSVSTLTIQRTQQEDSAVYLCASTSRGQETQYFGPGTRLLVL.